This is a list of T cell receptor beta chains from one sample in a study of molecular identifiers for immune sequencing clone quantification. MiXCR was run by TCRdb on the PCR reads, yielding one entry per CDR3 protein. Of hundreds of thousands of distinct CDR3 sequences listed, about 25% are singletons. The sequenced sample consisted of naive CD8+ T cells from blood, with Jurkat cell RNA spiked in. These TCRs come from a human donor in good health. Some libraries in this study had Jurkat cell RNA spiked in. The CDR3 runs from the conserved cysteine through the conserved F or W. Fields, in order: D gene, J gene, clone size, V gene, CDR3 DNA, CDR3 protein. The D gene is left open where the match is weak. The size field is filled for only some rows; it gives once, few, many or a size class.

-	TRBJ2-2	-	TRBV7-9	TGTGCCAGCAGCCCCGAGGTTGGGAACACCGGGGAGCTGTTTTTT	CASSPEVGNTGELFF
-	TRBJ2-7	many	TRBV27	TGTGCCAGCGGCCTTCAGGGCCACGAGCAGTACTTC	CASGLQGHEQYF
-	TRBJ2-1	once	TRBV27	TGTGCCAGCAGTTTATTGCCAGGCCACAATGAGCAGTTCTTC	CASSLLPGHNEQFF
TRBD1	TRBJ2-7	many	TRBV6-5	TGTGCCAGCAGTTACCGACAGGGGCCCTACGAGCAGTACTTC	CASSYRQGPYEQYF
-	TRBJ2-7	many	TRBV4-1	TGCGCCAGCAGCCCGTACACTTCGGCCACCTACGAGCAGTACTTC	CASSPYTSATYEQYF
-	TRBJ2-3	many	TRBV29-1	TGCAGCGTTGATAGGGGGGCAGTCGATACGCAGTATTTT	CSVDRGAVDTQYF
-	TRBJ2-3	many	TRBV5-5	TGTGCCAGCAGCCACATGACAGATACGCAGTATTTT	CASSHMTDTQYF
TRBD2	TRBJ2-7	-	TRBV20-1	TGCGGTGCTAGAGAAACTAGCGGGGGTCCGTACGAGCAGTACTTC	CGARETSGGPYEQYF
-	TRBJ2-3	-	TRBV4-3	TGCGCCAGCAGCCAAGAGTTAGGCCCCGGGGGAGATACGCAGTATTTT	CASSQELGPGGDTQYF
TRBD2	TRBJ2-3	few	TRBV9	TGTGCCAGCAGCTACGGGAGGGGGATCCCTGGCGCAGATACGCAGTATTTT	CASSYGRGIPGADTQYF
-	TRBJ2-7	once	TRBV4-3	TGCGCCAGCCGCCAAGAAGTGGCCGGCTCCTACGCGCAGTACTTC	CASRQEVAGSYAQYF
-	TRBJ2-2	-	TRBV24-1	TGTGCCACCAGTGACCCAAGGACAGTGGGTATCACCGGGGAGCTGTTTTTT	CATSDPRTVGITGELFF
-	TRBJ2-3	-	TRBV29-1	TGCAGCGTTGAAGCCCCCGGGACCGGGGCCTCAGATACGCAGTCTTTT	CSVEAPGTGASDTQSF